This paragraph reports one T cell receptor beta chain. TCRdb's copy holds only in-frame clones and misses some; the assay was immunoSEQ multiplex PCR. The repertoire holds around 56,000 clones, with 88% as singletons. These data are taken from a study of T cell changes during pregnancy in multiple sclerosis. This clonotype was sampled from a female donor with multiple sclerosis, enrolled in a pregnancy study. The specimen comprised CD4+ T cells from peripheral blood mononuclear cells, sampled in the third trimester of pregnancy.

As DNA, the CDR3 is TGCGCCAACCGGGACAGGGGGGGACTCACTGAAGCTTTCTTT. Protein product: CANRDRGGLTEAFF. The chain joins TRBV5-1 to TRBJ1-1; 11 positions agree with TRBD1. After removal of 9 bases from V and 4 bases from J, the junction contained 8 bases not matched to a gene. Germline-derived CDR1 and CDR2 are SGHRS and YFSETQ. This CDR3 has 14 amino acids.